These 5 T cell receptor beta chains were sequenced from one sample in a study of T cell responses to AZD1222 COVID-19 vaccine. The data were produced by immunoSEQ multiplex PCR, yet TCRdb's version contains in-frame clones alone and is incomplete. The data hold approximately 270,000 clones, with 85% to 95% observed a single time. The source was peripheral blood, collected 28 days after the second AZD1222 dose. The origin of the receptors is an adult who received the AZD1222 COVID-19 vaccine.

V is TRBV9 and J is TRBJ2-1; TRBD2 matches at 11 bases. Trimming cost V 3 bases and J 10 bases; bases outside gene matches: 12. CDR1 is SGDLS and CDR2 is YYNGEE in the germline V gene. The CDR3 totals 16 residues. CDR3 in DNA: TGTGCCAGCAGCGCCCTAGGGACTAGCGGCGGGGAAGAGCAGTTCTTC. It translates to CASSALGTSGGEEQFF.

The sample holds one count of this clone. The gene calls are TRBV2 and TRBJ1-1, with a tentative D call TRBD1 (6 bases). Trimming shortened V by 4 bases and J by 4 bases, and 19 bases separated the two germline ends. Germline CDR1 is SNHLY and CDR2 is FYNNEI. The CDR3 has 16 amino acids. CDR3 DNA sequence: TGTGCCAGCAGTGGAGACGGGACATCGAGGGGCACTGAAGCTTTCTTT. Translated: CASSGDGTSRGTEAFF.

This clone occurred once. The chain has TRBV3-1 (or the pseudogene TRBV3-2) and TRBJ1-4, with D possibly matching TRBD1 (5 bases). The CDR3 consists of 15 residues. V shed 0 bases and J shed 8 bases, with 13 bases lying between them. Germline assignment: CDR1 LGHDT and CDR2 YNNKEL (reference sequence). The CDR3 sequence: CASSQEYQGGEKLFF. The CDR3 DNA reads TGTGCCAGCAGCCAAGAATACCAGGGCGGGGAAAAACTGTTTTTT.

For the CDR3, the DNA is TGTGCCAGTACAGGTACGGGGGACAGAGGGCAGCCCCAGCATTTT. Translating gives CASTGTGDRGQPQHF. The V call is TRBV19, the J call TRBJ1-5, with 7 nucleotides matching TRBD1. The CDR3 is 15 amino acids. The J segment lost 7 bases and the V segment lost 7 bases, leaving 13 bases of the junction unmatched. Germline CDR1 LNHDA, CDR2 SQIVND (reference sequence).

The J gene is TRBJ2-5, the V gene TRBV2, with unresolved D. Germline V gene data show CDR1 as SNHLY and CDR2 as FYNNEI. The CDR3 consists of 13 residues. V lost 7 bases and J lost 1, with 10 bases in between. CDR3 nucleotide sequence: TGTGCCAGCACCGGTCAGGTCCAAGAGACCCAGTACTTC. The encoded protein is CASTGQVQETQYF.